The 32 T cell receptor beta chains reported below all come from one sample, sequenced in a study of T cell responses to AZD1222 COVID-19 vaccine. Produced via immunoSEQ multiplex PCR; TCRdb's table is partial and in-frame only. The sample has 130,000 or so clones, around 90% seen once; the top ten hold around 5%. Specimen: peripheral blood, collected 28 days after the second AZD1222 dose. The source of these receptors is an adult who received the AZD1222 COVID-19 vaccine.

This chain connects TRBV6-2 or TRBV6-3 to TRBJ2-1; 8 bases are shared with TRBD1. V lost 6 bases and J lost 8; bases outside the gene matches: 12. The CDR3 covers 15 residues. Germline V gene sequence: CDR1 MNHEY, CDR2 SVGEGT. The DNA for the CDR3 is TGTGCCAGCAGCCCCCGGCAGGGGGCTCGGGATGAGCAGTTCTTC. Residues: CASSPRQGARDEQFF.

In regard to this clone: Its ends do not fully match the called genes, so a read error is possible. The CDR3 sequence is CASSDSRVDNSPLHF. For the CDR3, the DNA is TGTGCCAGCAGTGACTCCAGGGTTGATAATTCACCCCTCCACTTT. The chain couples TRBV6-5 to TRBJ1-6; D is possibly TRBD1 (5 bases). The germline CDR1 and CDR2 sequences are MNHEY and SVGAGI. The CDR3 is 15 amino acids.

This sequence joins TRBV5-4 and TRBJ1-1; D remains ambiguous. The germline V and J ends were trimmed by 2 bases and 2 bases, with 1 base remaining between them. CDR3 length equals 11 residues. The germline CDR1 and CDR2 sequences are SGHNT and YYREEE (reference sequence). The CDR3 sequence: CASSFNTEAFF. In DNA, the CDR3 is TGTGCCAGCAGCTTCAACACTGAAGCTTTCTTT.

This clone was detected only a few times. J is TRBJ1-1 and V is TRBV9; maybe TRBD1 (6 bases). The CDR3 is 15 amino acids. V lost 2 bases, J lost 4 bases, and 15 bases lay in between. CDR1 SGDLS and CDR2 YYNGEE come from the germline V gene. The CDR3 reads CASSVGGAQGTEAFF. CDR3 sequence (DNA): TGTGCCAGCAGCGTTGGGGGGGCGCAAGGCACTGAAGCTTTCTTT.

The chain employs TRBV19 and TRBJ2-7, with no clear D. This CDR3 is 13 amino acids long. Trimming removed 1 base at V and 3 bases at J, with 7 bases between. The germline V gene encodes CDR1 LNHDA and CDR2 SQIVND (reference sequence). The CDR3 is CASSIGGHYEQYF. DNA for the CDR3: TGTGCCAGTAGTATAGGTGGCCACTACGAGCAGTACTTC.

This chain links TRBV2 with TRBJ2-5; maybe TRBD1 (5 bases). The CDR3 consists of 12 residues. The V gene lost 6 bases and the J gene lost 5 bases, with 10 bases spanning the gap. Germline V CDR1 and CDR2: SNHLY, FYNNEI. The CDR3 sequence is CASSYNRETQYF. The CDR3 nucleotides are TGTGCCAGCAGCTACAACAGGGAGACCCAGTACTTC.

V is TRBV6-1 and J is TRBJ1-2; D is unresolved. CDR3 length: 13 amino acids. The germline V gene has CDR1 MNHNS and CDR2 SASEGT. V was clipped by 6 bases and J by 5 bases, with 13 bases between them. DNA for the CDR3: TGTGCCAGCAGCCCACGTGGGGAGTATGGCTACACCTTC. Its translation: CASSPRGEYGYTF.

The CDR3 nucleotides read TGTGCCAGCAGCCGGGACAGACTCTATGGCTACACCTTC. Its protein is CASSRDRLYGYTF. The V gene is TRBV4-2, the J gene TRBJ1-2; 7 nucleotides align to TRBD1. CDR1 and CDR2 from the germline V gene are LGHNA and YNFKEQ. The CDR3 is 13 residues long. V lost 4 bases to trimming and J lost 4 bases; unmatched junction nucleotides: 3.

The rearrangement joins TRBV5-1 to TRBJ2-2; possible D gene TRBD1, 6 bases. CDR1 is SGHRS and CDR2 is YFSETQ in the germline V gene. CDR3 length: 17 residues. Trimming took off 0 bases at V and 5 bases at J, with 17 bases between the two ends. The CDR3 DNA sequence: TGCGCCAGCAGCTTGGCAACAAAGCCGACAGGAACCGGGGAGCTGTTTTTT. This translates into CASSLATKPTGTGELFF.

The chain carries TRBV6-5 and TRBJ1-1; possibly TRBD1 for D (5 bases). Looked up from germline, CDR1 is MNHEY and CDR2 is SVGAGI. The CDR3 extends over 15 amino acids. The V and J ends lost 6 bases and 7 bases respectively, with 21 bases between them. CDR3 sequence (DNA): TGTGCCAGCAGCCCCAGAAGCCGGACACCGGGTGAAGCTTTCTTT. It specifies CASSPRSRTPGEAFF.

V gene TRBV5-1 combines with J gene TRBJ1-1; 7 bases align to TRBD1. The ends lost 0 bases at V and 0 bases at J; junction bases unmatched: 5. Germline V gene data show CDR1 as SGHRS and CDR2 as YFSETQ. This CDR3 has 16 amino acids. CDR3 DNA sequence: TGCGCCAGCAGCTTGGAAAAGGGGGCTATGAACACTGAAGCTTTCTTT. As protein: CASSLEKGAMNTEAFF.

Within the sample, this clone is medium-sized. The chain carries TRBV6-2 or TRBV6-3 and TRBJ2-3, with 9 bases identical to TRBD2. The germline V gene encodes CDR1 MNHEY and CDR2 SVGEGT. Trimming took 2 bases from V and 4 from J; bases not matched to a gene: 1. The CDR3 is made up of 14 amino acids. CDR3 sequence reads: CASSYGTSSDTQYF. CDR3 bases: TGTGCCAGCAGTTACGGGACTAGCTCAGATACGCAGTATTTT.

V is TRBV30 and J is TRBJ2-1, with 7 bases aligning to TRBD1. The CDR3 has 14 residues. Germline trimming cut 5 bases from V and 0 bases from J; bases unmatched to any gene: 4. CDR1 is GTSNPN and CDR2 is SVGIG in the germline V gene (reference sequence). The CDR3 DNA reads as TGTGCCTGGGCTCAGGGGGTCTCCTACAATGAGCAGTTCTTC. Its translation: CAWAQGVSYNEQFF.

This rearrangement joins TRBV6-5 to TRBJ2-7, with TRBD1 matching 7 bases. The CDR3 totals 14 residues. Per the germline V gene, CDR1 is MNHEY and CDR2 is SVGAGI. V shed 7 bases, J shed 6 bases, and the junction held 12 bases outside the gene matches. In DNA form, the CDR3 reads TGTGCCAGCACCGAGGGCGTAGGGGGCGGCGAGCAGTACTTC. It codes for CASTEGVGGGEQYF.

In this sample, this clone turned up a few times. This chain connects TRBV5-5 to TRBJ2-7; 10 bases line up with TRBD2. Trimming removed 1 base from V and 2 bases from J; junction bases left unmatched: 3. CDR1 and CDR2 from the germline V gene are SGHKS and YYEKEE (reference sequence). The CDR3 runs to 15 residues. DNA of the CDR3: TGTGCCAGCAGCTTGATAGCGGGAGGCCCCTACGAGCAGTACTTC. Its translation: CASSLIAGGPYEQYF.

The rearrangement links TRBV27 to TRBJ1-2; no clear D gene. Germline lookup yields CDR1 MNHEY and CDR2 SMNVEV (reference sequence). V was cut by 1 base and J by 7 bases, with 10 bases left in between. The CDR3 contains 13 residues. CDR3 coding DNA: TGTGCCAGCAGTTTATGGGTAGCTGGTGGCTACACCTTC. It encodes CASSLWVAGGYTF.

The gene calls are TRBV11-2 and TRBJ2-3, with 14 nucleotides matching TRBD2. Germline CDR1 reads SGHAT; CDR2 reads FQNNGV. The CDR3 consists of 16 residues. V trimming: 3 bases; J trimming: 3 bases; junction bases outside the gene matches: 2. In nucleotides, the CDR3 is TGTGCCAGCAGCTTCTGGACTAGCGGGAGGACAGATACGCAGTATTTT. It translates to CASSFWTSGRTDTQYF.

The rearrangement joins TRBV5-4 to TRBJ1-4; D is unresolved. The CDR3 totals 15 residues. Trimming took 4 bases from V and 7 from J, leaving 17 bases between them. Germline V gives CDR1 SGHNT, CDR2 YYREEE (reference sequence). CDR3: CASSPDPGAVEKLFF. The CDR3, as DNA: TGTGCCAGCAGCCCCGACCCCGGAGCGGTTGAAAAACTGTTTTTT. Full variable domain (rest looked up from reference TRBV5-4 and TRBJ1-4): ETGVTQSPTHLIKTRGQQVTLRCSSQSGHNTVSWYQQALGQGPQFIFQYYREEENGRGNFPPRFSGLQFPNYSSELNVNALELDDSALYLCASSPDPGAVEKLFFGSGTQLSVL.

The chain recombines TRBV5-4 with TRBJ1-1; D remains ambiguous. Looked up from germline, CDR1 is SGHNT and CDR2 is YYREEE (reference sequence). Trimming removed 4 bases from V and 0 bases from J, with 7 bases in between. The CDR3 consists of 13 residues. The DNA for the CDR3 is TGTGCCAGCAGCATCACAGTGAACACTGAAGCTTTCTTT. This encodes CASSITVNTEAFF.

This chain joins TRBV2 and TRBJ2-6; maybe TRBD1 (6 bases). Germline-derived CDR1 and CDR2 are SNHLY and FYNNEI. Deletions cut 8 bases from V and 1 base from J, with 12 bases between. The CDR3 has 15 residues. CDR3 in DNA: TGTGCCAGCCAAACCGACAGGTCTGGGGCCAACGTCCTGACTTTC. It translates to CASQTDRSGANVLTF.

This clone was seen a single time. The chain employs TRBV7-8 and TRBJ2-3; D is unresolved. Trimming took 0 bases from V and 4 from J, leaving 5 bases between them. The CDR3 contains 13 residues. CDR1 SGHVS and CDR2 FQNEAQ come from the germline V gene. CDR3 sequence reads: CASSLAIPDTQYF. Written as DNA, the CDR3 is TGTGCCAGCAGCTTAGCTATCCCAGATACGCAGTATTTT. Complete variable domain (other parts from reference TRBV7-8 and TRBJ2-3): GAGVSQSPRYKVAKRGQDVALRCDPISGHVSLFWYQQALGQGPEFLTYFQNEAQLDKSGLPSDRFFAERPEGSVSTLKIQRTQQEDSAVYLCASSLAIPDTQYFGPGTRLTVL.

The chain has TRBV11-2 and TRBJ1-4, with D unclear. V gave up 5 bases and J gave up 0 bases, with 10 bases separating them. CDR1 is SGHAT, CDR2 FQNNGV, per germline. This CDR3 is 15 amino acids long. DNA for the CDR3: TGTGCCAGCAGCCAAGGGCCGGCAACTAATGAAAAACTGTTTTTT. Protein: CASSQGPATNEKLFF.

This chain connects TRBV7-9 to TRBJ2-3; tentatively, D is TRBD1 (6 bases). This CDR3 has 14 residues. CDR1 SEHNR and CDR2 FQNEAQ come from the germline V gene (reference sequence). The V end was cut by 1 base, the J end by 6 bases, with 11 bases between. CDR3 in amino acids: CASSLGQGWDTQYF. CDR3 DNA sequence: TGTGCCAGCAGCTTAGGGCAGGGGTGGGATACGCAGTATTTT.

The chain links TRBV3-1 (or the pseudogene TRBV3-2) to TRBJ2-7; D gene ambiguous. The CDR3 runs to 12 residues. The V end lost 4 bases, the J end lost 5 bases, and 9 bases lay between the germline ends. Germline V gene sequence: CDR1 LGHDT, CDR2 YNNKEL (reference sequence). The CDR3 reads CASSPGSNEQYF. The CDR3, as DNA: TGTGCCAGCAGCCCGGGTAGCAACGAGCAGTACTTC.

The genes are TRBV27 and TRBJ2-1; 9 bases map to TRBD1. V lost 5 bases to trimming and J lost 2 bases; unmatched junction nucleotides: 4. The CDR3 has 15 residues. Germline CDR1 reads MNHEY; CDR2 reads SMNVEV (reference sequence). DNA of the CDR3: TGTGCCAGCAGTCTGGGGACAGGGACCTACAATGAGCAGTTCTTC. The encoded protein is CASSLGTGTYNEQFF.

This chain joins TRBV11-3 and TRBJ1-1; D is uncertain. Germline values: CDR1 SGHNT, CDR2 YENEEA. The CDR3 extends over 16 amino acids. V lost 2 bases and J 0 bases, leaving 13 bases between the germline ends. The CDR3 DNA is TGTGCCAGCAGCTTAACAAGGCGACCCATGAACACTGAAGCTTTCTTT. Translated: CASSLTRRPMNTEAFF.

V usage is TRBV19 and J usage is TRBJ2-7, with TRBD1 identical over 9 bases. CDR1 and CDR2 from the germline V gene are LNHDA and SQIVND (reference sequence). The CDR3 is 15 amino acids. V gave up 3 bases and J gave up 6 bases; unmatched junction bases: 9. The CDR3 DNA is TGTGCCAGTAGTATTTCGGGACAGGGTATGATCGAGCAGTACTTC. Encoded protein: CASSISGQGMIEQYF.

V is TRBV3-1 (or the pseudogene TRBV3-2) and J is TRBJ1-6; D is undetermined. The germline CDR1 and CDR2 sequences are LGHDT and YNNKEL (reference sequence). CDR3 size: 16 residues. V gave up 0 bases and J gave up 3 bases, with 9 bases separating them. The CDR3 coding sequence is TGTGCCAGCAGCCAAGAATCCAGCTTCTATAATTCACCCCTCCACTTT. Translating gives CASSQESSFYNSPLHF.

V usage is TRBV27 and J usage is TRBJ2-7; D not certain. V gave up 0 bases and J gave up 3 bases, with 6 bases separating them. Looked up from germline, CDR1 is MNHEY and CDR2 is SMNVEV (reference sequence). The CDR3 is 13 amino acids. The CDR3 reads CASSLSGNYEQYF. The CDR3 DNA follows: TGTGCCAGCAGTTTATCGGGCAACTACGAGCAGTACTTC.

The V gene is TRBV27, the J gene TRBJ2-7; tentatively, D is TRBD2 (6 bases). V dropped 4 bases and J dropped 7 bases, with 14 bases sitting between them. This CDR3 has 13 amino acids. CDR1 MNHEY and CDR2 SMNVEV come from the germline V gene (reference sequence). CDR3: CASSSTREWEQYF. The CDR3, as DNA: TGTGCCAGCAGTTCTACCCGGGAGTGGGAGCAGTACTTC.

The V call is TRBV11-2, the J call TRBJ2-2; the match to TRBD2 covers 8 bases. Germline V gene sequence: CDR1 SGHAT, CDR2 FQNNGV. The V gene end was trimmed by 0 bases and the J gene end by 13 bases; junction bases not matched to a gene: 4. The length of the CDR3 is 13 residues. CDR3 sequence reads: CASSLDEAGGLFF. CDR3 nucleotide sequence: TGTGCCAGCAGCTTAGATGAGGCGGGAGGGCTGTTTTTT.

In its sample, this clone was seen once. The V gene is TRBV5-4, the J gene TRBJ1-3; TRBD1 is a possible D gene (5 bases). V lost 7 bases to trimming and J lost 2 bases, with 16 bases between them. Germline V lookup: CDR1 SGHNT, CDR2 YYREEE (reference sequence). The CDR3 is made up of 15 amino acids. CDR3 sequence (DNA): TGTGCCAGCTCCCCGGACACCGGGCCTGGAAACACCATATATTTT. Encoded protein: CASSPDTGPGNTIYF. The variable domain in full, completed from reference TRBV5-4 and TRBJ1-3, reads ETGVTQSPTHLIKTRGQQVTLRCSSQSGHNTVSWYQQALGQGPQFIFQYYREEENGRGNFPPRFSGLQFPNYSSELNVNALELDDSALYLCASSPDTGPGNTIYFGEGSWLTVV.